A selection of T cell receptor beta chains follows, all from one sample in a study of graft-versus-host responses after intestinal transplantation. The table came from immunoSEQ multiplex PCR; TCRdb's copy has only in-frame clones and leaves some out. This table has about 120,000 clones, 90% to 95% appearing once. Antigen specificity for these receptors is unknown. The specimen comprised unstimulated CD4+ T cells sorted from spleen or lymph node cells, sampled before intestinal transplant. The receptors derive from a human donor who received an intestinal transplant. The CDR3 runs from the conserved cysteine through the conserved F or W. D genes are given only for firm matches. Only some rows state a clone size, as once, few, many or a class for expanded clones.

d_call,v_call,clone_size,j_call,cdr3_nt,cdr3_aa
NA,TRBV5-4,NA,TRBJ1-5,TGTGCCAGCAGCTTTAATCAGCCCCAGCATTTT,CASSFNQPQHF
TRBD1,TRBV9,once,TRBJ2-3,TGTGCCAGCAGCGTATCGGACAGGAGCACAGATACGCAGTATTTT,CASSVSDRSTDTQYF
NA,TRBV7-9,NA,TRBJ2-1,TGTGCCAGCAGCCCAACGGGGGGCGGAAGCTCCTACAATGAGCAGTTCTTC,CASSPTGGGSSYNEQFF
TRBD2,TRBV5-4,NA,TRBJ2-1,TGTGCCAGCACCCGATGGGCGGGGGTATACAATGAGCAGTTCTTC,CASTRWAGVYNEQFF
TRBD1,TRBV9,few,TRBJ1-4,TGTGCCAGCAGCGTAGCCATTGGACAGGGCCATAATGAAAAACTGTTTTTT,CASSVAIGQGHNEKLFF
TRBD1,TRBV7-9,NA,TRBJ2-1,TGTGCCAGCAGCTTAGCGTTGGGGACAGGGTACAATGAGCAGTTCTTC,CASSLALGTGYNEQFF
TRBD1,TRBV9,NA,TRBJ2-5,TGTGCCAGCAGCCCCGGGACAGGGATGTACCAAGAGACCCAGTACTTC,CASSPGTGMYQETQYF
TRBD1,TRBV6-5,NA,TRBJ1-4,TGTGCCAGCAGTGCCCGGGACAGGGTGGGCGAAAAACTGTTTTTT,CASSARDRVGEKLFF
NA,TRBV5-1,NA,TRBJ2-7,TGCGCCAGCAGCCGGGAAGGGTTGGGAACCTACGAGCAGTACTTC,CASSREGLGTYEQYF
NA,TRBV19,NA,TRBJ2-1,TGTGCCAGTAGTATCGCGAACCACAGGGCCTATGAGCAGTTCTTC,CASSIANHRAYEQFF
NA,TRBV7-9,NA,TRBJ1-1,TGTGCCAGCAGCCCCGTGAGGGAAGCTTTCTTT,CASSPVREAFF
TRBD2,TRBV5-1,NA,TRBJ2-1,TGCGCCAGCAGCCCATCTAGCGGGAGCCGAAACTACAATGAGCAGTTCTTC,CASSPSSGSRNYNEQFF
NA,TRBV7-9,NA,TRBJ1-1,TGTGCCAGCAGCCATGGGGGGAACACTGAAGCTTTCTTT,CASSHGGNTEAFF
NA,TRBV2,NA,TRBJ1-2,TGTGCCAGCAGTGAGTCTCGGTATGGCTACACCTTC,CASSESRYGYTF
NA,TRBV6-4,NA,TRBJ2-3,TGTGCCAGCGGGCAGGCAGATACGCAGTATTTT,CASGQADTQYF
NA,TRBV7-7,NA,TRBJ2-5,TGTGCTAGCAGCTTAACCTGGGAGGAGACCCAGTACTTC,CASSLTWEETQYF